The T cell receptor (beta chain) under discussion was sequenced for a study of molecular identifiers for immune sequencing clone quantification. TCRdb redid the calling of the PCR reads with MiXCR, one entry per CDR3 protein. Of roughly 50,000 distinct CDR3 sequences in the sample, about a third were seen once. Germline V gene sequence: CDR1 SGHTA, CDR2 FQGTGA. CDR3 length equals 12 residues. Deletions cut 4 bases from V and 3 bases from J, with 6 bases between. About this clonotype: A much larger clone differs by one base, so this may be a read error. The CDR3 ends on some other residue instead of the conserved phenylalanine or tryptophan, so this is likely a read error.

Material for sequencing was naive CD8+ T cells from blood, with Jurkat cell RNA spiked in. Stated subset: FACS-sorted CD8+CD4-CCR7+CD45RA+ naive T cells. The chain recombines TRBV7-3 with TRBJ1-1; the D is unclear. This clonotype was obtained from a human donor in good health. Some libraries in this study had Jurkat cell RNA spiked in. This chain's CDR3 is CASSSGYTEAFI. In DNA form, the CDR3 reads TGTGCCAGCAGCTCGGGGTACACTGAAGCTTTCATT.